This note documents a single TCR beta chain sequence. A junction boundary mismatches the germline segment, possibly from a read error. This entry belongs to a study of CD8+CD57+ T cells in acquired aplastic anemia. Study as a whole: DNA per sorted CD4+ or CD8+ sample ranged about 0.19 to 30 ug, averaging around 3 ug.

For CDR3 and TCR beta VDJ profiling, genomic DNA was the template used. Via MiXCR, TCRdb re-called the reads, giving one row per CDR3 protein. The table shows about 210,000 distinct CDR3 sequences, with around 63% occurring only once. The CDR3 consists of 19 residues. Germline assignment: CDR1 SGHDN and CDR2 FVKESK. The sequence derives from a human donor in good health. The chain joins TRBV14 to TRBJ2-7, with a weak D call TRBD1 (6 bases). The specimen sequenced was sorted CD4+, CD8+, or CD8+CD57+ T cells (not recorded which) from PBMCs. DNA of the CDR3: TGTGCCAGCAGCCAAGAAATTCCTCGAACAGGGCCTTTTTCCTACGGGCAGTACTTC. The encoded protein is CASSQEIPRTGPFSYGQYF.